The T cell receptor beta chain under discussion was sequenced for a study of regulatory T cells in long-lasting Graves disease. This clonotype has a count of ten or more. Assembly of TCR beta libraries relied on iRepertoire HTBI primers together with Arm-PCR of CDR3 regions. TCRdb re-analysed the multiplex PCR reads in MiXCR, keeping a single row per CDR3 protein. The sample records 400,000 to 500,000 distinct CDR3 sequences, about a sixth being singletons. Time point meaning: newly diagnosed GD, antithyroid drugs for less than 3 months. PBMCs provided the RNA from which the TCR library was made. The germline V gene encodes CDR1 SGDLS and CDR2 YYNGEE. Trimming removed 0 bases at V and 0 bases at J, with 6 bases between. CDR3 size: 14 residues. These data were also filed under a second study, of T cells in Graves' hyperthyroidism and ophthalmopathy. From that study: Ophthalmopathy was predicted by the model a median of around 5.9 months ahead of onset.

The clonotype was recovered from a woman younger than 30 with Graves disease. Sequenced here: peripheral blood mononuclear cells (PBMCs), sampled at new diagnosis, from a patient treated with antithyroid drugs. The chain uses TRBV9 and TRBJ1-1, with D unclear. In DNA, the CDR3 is TGTGCCAGCAGCGTAGGGGCGGTGAACACTGAAGCTTTCTTT. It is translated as CASSVGAVNTEAFF.